This T cell receptor (beta chain) emerged from a study of T cell responses to AZD1222 COVID-19 vaccine. Broader study findings: Nearly half of the spike-specific TCRs reportedly recognize variant regions that carry no mutations. Repertoire sampling occurred only after the peak T cell response. Of the AZD1222 recipients, only five or six were seropositive at baseline. Possibly, clonal diversity was underestimated; donors were largely white British and included more females.

A few counts support this clone. Its specificity is not known. This CDR3 has 15 amino acids. V lost 7 bases and J 3 bases, leaving 22 bases between the germline ends. Per the germline V gene, CDR1 is SQVTM and CDR2 is ANQGSEA. Generated by immunoSEQ multiplex PCR, the TCRdb table keeps only in-frame clones and is missing some. This table holds fewer than 150,000 clones, approximately 88% found once. The specimen was peripheral blood, collected 28 days after the second AZD1222 dose. This clonotype was sampled from an adult who received the AZD1222 COVID-19 vaccine. The genes are TRBV29-1 and TRBJ2-7, with D possibly being TRBD2 (7 bases). DNA for the CDR3: TGCAGCGCCTCACAGGGACTAACCACCATCTACGAGCAGTACTTC. It encodes CSASQGLTTIYEQYF.